A selection of T cell receptor beta chains follows, all from one sample in a study of blood T cell repertoires in COVID-19. Produced via immunoSEQ multiplex PCR; TCRdb's table is partial and in-frame only. In the table there are about 220,000 clones, approximately 85% of which are singletons. Sequencing was performed on peripheral blood. All receptors derive from a man between 45 and 60 years old who had recovered from COVID-19. CDR3s include the opening cysteine and the closing phenylalanine or tryptophan. Each record gives: V gene, J gene, D gene, clone size, CDR3 DNA, CDR3 protein. D genes are given only for firm matches. Size values are once, few and many counts, or a class for expanded clones, and some rows have none.

TRBV19,TRBJ1-5,TRBD1,few,TGTGCCAGTAGTACCCCCCCCAGGGGGAGTCAGCCCCAGCATTTT,CASSTPPRGSQPQHF
TRBV12-3/TRBV12-4,TRBJ1-1,-,-,TGTGCCAGCAGCAAAAACGCCCGGGGTGAAGCTTTCTTT,CASSKNARGEAFF
TRBV9,TRBJ1-2,-,few,TGTGCCAGCAGCCCTACTGGGGCCACGAGTGGCTACACCTTC,CASSPTGATSGYTF
TRBV7-9,TRBJ2-7,TRBD2,-,TGTGCCAGCAGCCTCGGGACTAGCGGGACCTACGAGCAGTACTTC,CASSLGTSGTYEQYF
TRBV27,TRBJ2-7,TRBD1,-,TGTGCCAGCAGTTTATCAAGGGGGCCTCCGGAGGAGCAGTACTTC,CASSLSRGPPEEQYF
TRBV6-5,TRBJ1-2,TRBD1,-,TGTGCCAGCAGTCTGCGGACAGGGGGCGGCTACACCTTC,CASSLRTGGGYTF
TRBV11-2,TRBJ2-2,TRBD1,-,TGTGCCAGCAGCCTCTTTCGGGACAGGACCACCGGGGAGCTGTTTTTT,CASSLFRDRTTGELFF
TRBV11-2,TRBJ2-7,-,-,TGTGCCAGCAGCTTAGCGTCGGGACAATGGCTCGCGTACGAGCAGTACTTC,CASSLASGQWLAYEQYF
TRBV19,TRBJ1-5,TRBD1,-,TGTGCCAGTAGGTTACAGGGGGCTCGCCAGCCCCAGCATTTT,CASRLQGARQPQHF
TRBV5-4,TRBJ1-6,-,few,TGTGCCAGCAGCTTGGATTCGAACAGGAAGAATTCACCCCTCCACTTT,CASSLDSNRKNSPLHF
TRBV28,TRBJ1-5,-,-,TGTGCCAGCAGTTTAGGGGGGTACGATCAGCCCCAGCATTTT,CASSLGGYDQPQHF
TRBV7-8,TRBJ2-7,-,-,TGTGCCAGCAGCTTATGGGCCAGTTACGAGCAGTACTTC,CASSLWASYEQYF
TRBV20-1,TRBJ2-1,-,-,TGCAGTGCTAGTCGGGGGAGCCCGTACAATGAGCAGTTCTTC,CSASRGSPYNEQFF
TRBV2,TRBJ2-2,TRBD2,once,TGTGCCAGCAGTTCTACTAGCGGGAGGGCGATCGGGGAGCTGTTTTTT,CASSSTSGRAIGELFF
TRBV19,TRBJ2-2,-,-,TGTGCCAGTAGTATTAGTCTTGGGGCTAACACCGGGGAGCTGTTTTTT,CASSISLGANTGELFF
TRBV19,TRBJ2-3,-,-,TGTGCCAGTAGTATCCCCGGGAGACTCACAGATACGCAGTATTTT,CASSIPGRLTDTQYF
TRBV5-1,TRBJ1-1,TRBD1,-,TGCGCCAGCAGCTTGGGGACAGGGAACACTGAAGCTTTCTTT,CASSLGTGNTEAFF
TRBV27,TRBJ2-7,TRBD1,-,TGTGCCAGCAGTTCCTGGGACAGGGAATACGAGCAGTACTTC,CASSSWDREYEQYF
TRBV9,TRBJ1-5,TRBD1,-,TGTGCCAGCAGCGGAGGGACAGGGCAAAGCCAGCCCCAGCATTTT,CASSGGTGQSQPQHF
TRBV28,TRBJ1-2,-,few,TGTGCCAGCAGTTCCAGGGTTATCGGTGGCTACACCTTC,CASSSRVIGGYTF
TRBV12-3/TRBV12-4,TRBJ2-1,-,few,TGTGCCAGCAGTTTGGGCAGTTACAATGAGCAGTTCTTC,CASSLGSYNEQFF
TRBV28,TRBJ1-3,-,-,TGTGCCAGCAGTTCTGAAGAGACAGGTGAAAGAAACACCATATATTTT,CASSSEETGERNTIYF
TRBV28,TRBJ1-6,TRBD1,-,TGTGCCAGCAGAACGAGGGACAGGGCCAATTCACCCCTCCACTTT,CASRTRDRANSPLHF
TRBV7-2,TRBJ2-7,TRBD2,-,TGTGCCAGCAACCCGGGACTAGCGGTCGAGCAGTACTTC,CASNPGLAVEQYF
TRBV7-6,TRBJ2-3,TRBD2,-,TGTGCCAGCAGCTTAGTTAGCGGGGGCCAAGGAACGCAGTATTTT,CASSLVSGGQGTQYF
TRBV5-1,TRBJ2-7,TRBD2,-,TGCGCCAGCAGCTTGGGGGCTAGCGGGAGGGCCTTAGTCTACGAGCAGTACTTC,CASSLGASGRALVYEQYF
TRBV21-1,TRBJ2-7,-,-,TGTGCCAGCAGCTCCGGCCCCCCGGGACTAGCCCTAATAAGCTCCTACGAGCAGTACTTC,CASSSGPPGLALISSYEQYF
TRBV28,TRBJ1-1,-,few,TGTGCCAGCGGGCGGGGGAAGTCTTTCTTT,CASGRGKSFF
TRBV15,TRBJ1-2,TRBD1,few,TGTGCCACCAGCAGAGGCTGGTTTCCGGACAGGGAGGACTATGGCTACACCTTC,CATSRGWFPDREDYGYTF
TRBV27,TRBJ2-7,TRBD1,-,TGTGCCAGCAGTTTCGGGACAGGGGTCACCTACGAGCAGTACTTC,CASSFGTGVTYEQYF
TRBV19,TRBJ2-2,TRBD1,-,TGTGCCAGTACATGGACAGGGCTGAATGCGAACACCGGGGAGCTGTTTTTT,CASTWTGLNANTGELFF
TRBV6-6,TRBJ2-1,TRBD2,-,TGTGCCAGCAGTGACTGGACTAGCGGGAGTGTGAATGAGCAGTTCTTC,CASSDWTSGSVNEQFF
TRBV28,TRBJ2-7,-,-,TGTGCCAGCAGCAAAATCCCCTACGAGCAGTACTTC,CASSKIPYEQYF
TRBV5-6,TRBJ2-1,TRBD2,-,TGTGCCAGCAGCTCCTTTAGGACTAGCGGGAGACAATGGAGAGATCAGCAGTTCTTC,CASSSFRTSGRQWRDQQFF
TRBV27,TRBJ2-7,-,-,TGTGCCAGCAGTCCCCACTCGTCCCGCGAGCAGTACTTC,CASSPHSSREQYF
TRBV18,TRBJ2-2,TRBD1,-,TGTGCCAGCTCACCACCGGGGACAGTAAACACCGGGGAGCTGTTTTTT,CASSPPGTVNTGELFF
TRBV13,TRBJ2-3,TRBD2,-,TGTGCCAGCAGCTTACCCAGGGGTAGCGGGAGGACAGATACGCAGTATTTT,CASSLPRGSGRTDTQYF
TRBV2,TRBJ2-1,-,-,TGTGCCAGCAGTGAAGTCGCCAGACTTGCCTACAATGAGCAGTTCTTC,CASSEVARLAYNEQFF
TRBV6-6,TRBJ1-1,TRBD1,-,TGTGCCAGCAGACCCGGGGGACAGGGAGGGAGCACTGAAGCTTTCTTT,CASRPGGQGGSTEAFF
TRBV6-5,TRBJ1-1,TRBD1,-,TGTGCCAGCAGTTTAGGGACAGGGGGGTCGGAAGCTTTCTTT,CASSLGTGGSEAFF
TRBV11-2,TRBJ2-1,TRBD2,-,TGTGCCAGCAGCTTAGAATTAGCGGGACTATACAATGAGCAGTTCTTC,CASSLELAGLYNEQFF
TRBV5-6,TRBJ1-2,TRBD1,-,TGTGCCAGCAGCTTGGAATGGACAGGGGGCGATGGCTACACCTTC,CASSLEWTGGDGYTF
TRBV3-1/TRBV3-2,TRBJ2-1,TRBD2,-,TGTGCCAGCAGCCAAGCGTCCCTAGCGGGATGGAGATGGTTCTTC,CASSQASLAGWRWFF
TRBV7-7,TRBJ2-2,-,-,TGTGCCAGCAGCTTAAGGGCAGGGGTGAACACCGGGGAGCTGTTTTTT,CASSLRAGVNTGELFF
TRBV30,TRBJ2-1,-,-,TGTGCCTGGACTAGCGTTAATGAGCAGTTCTTC,CAWTSVNEQFF
TRBV27,TRBJ2-3,TRBD2,once,TGTGCCAGCAGTTTATCAAGCGGGAGGGCCTTGACAGATACGCAGTATTTT,CASSLSSGRALTDTQYF
TRBV6-6,TRBJ1-2,TRBD1,-,TGTGCCAGCCGGTCAGGGGGCGCCGGTGGCTACACCTTC,CASRSGGAGGYTF
TRBV11-2,TRBJ2-3,TRBD2,-,TGTGCCAGCAGCCCCCGGCCGGGACTAGGGGTAGATACGCAGTATTTT,CASSPRPGLGVDTQYF
TRBV19,TRBJ1-5,-,-,TGTGCCAGTAGTAAAGACCCGGGACTCGGCTATAGCAATCAGCCCCAGCATTTT,CASSKDPGLGYSNQPQHF